This TCR beta chain was sequenced in a study of T cell repertoires in cytomegalovirus infection. Study overall: HLA-B-restricted CMV epitopes that are well studied, plus recently identified HLA-C-restricted ones, were used by the study. Indications came from public TCR beta signatures; they pointed to CMV infection and to a matching HLA type.

Of note for this clonotype: What it binds is not known. The germline gene is not matched at one end of the junction; a read error may be the cause.

The study's findings and limits: There were carriers of CMV plus the relevant HLA, and cumulative public TCR beta family frequency identified them. The ex vivo response was dominated by HLA-C-restricted CMV-specific TCR beta clonotypes.

TCRdb ran MiXCR on the reads and lists one entry per CDR3 protein. The profile shows roughly 990,000 distinct CDR3 sequences, 31% of them singletons. The CDR3 spans 14 residues. Germline CDR1 is MNHNS and CDR2 is SASEGT. Sequences were derived from cultured CD8+ T cells from PBMCs, sampled from culture after CMV antigen stimulation. The genes are TRBV6-1 and TRBJ2-1; no clear D gene. This clonotype was sampled from a human donor in good health (CMV status not recorded). Some clones in this sample may be carry-over from other donors' samples. CDR3 bases: TGTGCCAGCAGTGAAGAGAGCTCCTACAATGATCAGTTCTTC. The encoded protein is CASSEESSYNDQFF.